This is a list of T cell receptor beta chains from one sample in a study of OX40 agonist ivuxolimab in advanced cancers. The repertoire was sequenced with immunoSEQ multiplex PCR; TCRdb's copy has only in-frame clones and lacks some. The sample lists around 64,000 clones; around 90% were seen once. The sample was CD4+ or CD8+ T cells sorted from blood, taken in a trial of the OX40 agonist ivuxolimab. The receptors stem from an adult with an advanced solid tumor such as melanoma, head and neck, liver or kidney cancer. CDR3s include the opening cysteine and the closing phenylalanine or tryptophan. Each record gives: J gene, V gene, clone size, D gene, CDR3 protein, CDR3 DNA. A D gene is named only where the DNA matches it firmly. Only part of the rows carry a size: once, few, many, or a class if the clone is expanded.

J: TRBJ2-5
V: TRBV13
size: NA
D: TRBD1
CDR3: CASSFRDRQETQYF
DNA: TGTGCCAGCAGCTTCCGGGACAGGCAAGAGACCCAGTACTTC

J: TRBJ1-4
V: TRBV18
size: NA
D: TRBD1
CDR3: CASSSGQGGNEKLFF
DNA: TGTGCCAGCTCATCCGGACAGGGTGGAAATGAAAAACTGTTTTTT

J: TRBJ2-1
V: TRBV10-3
size: NA
D: TRBD1
CDR3: CAISRQGKNNEQFF
DNA: TGTGCCATCAGTCGACAGGGAAAAAACAATGAGCAGTTCTTC

J: TRBJ2-7
V: TRBV4-1
size: NA
D: NA
CDR3: CASSQVWTAGYEQYF
DNA: TGCGCCAGCAGCCAAGTTTGGACAGCAGGGTACGAGCAGTACTTC

J: TRBJ1-5
V: TRBV28
size: NA
D: NA
CDR3: CASRPGDQPQHF
DNA: TGTGCCAGCAGGCCGGGGGATCAGCCCCAGCATTTT

J: TRBJ1-5
V: TRBV18
size: NA
D: NA
CDR3: CASAARVQVSNQPQHF
DNA: TGTGCCAGCGCGGCTAGAGTCCAAGTTAGCAATCAGCCCCAGCATTTT

J: TRBJ1-5
V: TRBV2
size: few
D: NA
CDR3: CASWLGLRNQPQHF
DNA: TGTGCCAGCTGGTTAGGCCTCCGCAATCAGCCCCAGCATTTT

J: TRBJ1-1
V: TRBV4-1
size: NA
D: TRBD1
CDR3: CASSRGQGDTEAFF
DNA: TGCGCCAGCAGCCGAGGACAGGGAGACACTGAAGCTTTCTTT

J: TRBJ2-5
V: TRBV27
size: NA
D: NA
CDR3: CASRRGGETQYF
DNA: TGTGCCAGCCGAAGGGGTGGAGAGACCCAGTACTTC

J: TRBJ2-7
V: TRBV29-1
size: NA
D: TRBD2
CDR3: CSASLAGGSYEQYF
DNA: TGCAGCGCCTCACTAGCGGGGGGCTCCTACGAGCAGTACTTC

J: TRBJ1-1
V: TRBV13
size: NA
D: NA
CDR3: CASSLVTNTEAFF
DNA: TGTGCCAGCAGCTTAGTTACCAACACTGAAGCTTTCTTT

J: TRBJ2-1
V: TRBV4-2
size: NA
D: TRBD2
CDR3: CASSQVLSGGANEQFF
DNA: TGTGCCAGCAGCCAAGTTCTTAGCGGGGGGGCCAATGAGCAGTTCTTC

J: TRBJ2-1
V: TRBV5-1
size: NA
D: NA
CDR3: CASSSGLLGGPYNEQFF
DNA: TGCGCCAGCAGCTCGGGATTACTCGGAGGGCCCTACAATGAGCAGTTCTTC

J: TRBJ2-3
V: TRBV6-1
size: NA
D: NA
CDR3: CATNRGINTDTQYF
DNA: TGTGCCACCAATAGGGGAATCAACACAGATACGCAGTATTTT

J: TRBJ2-1
V: TRBV6-1
size: NA
D: NA
CDR3: CASSEWSGEQFF
DNA: TGTGCCAGCAGTGAATGGTCGGGGGAGCAGTTCTTC

J: TRBJ1-5
V: TRBV6-5
size: NA
D: NA
CDR3: CASSYSQGHQPQHF
DNA: TGTGCCAGCAGTTACTCGCAGGGCCATCAGCCCCAGCATTTT

J: TRBJ2-2
V: TRBV5-1
size: NA
D: NA
CDR3: CASSNQAANTGELFF
DNA: TGCGCCAGCAGCAACCAGGCCGCGAACACCGGGGAGCTGTTTTTT

J: TRBJ1-2
V: TRBV6-1
size: NA
D: NA
CDR3: CATLPGSKYGYTF
DNA: TGTGCCACCCTCCCCGGGTCGAAATATGGCTACACCTTC

J: TRBJ2-1
V: TRBV5-1
size: once
D: TRBD1
CDR3: CASSLTTGPNEQFF
DNA: TGCGCCAGCAGTCTCACGACAGGGCCCAATGAGCAGTTCTTC

J: TRBJ1-1
V: TRBV2
size: NA
D: NA
CDR3: CASSETPGGTSEAFF
DNA: TGTGCCAGCAGTGAAACCCCCGGGGGAACGAGTGAAGCTTTCTTT

J: TRBJ1-6
V: TRBV6-1
size: NA
D: NA
CDR3: CASRRQPNSPLHF
DNA: TGTGCCAGCAGACGACAGCCGAATTCACCCCTCCACTTT

J: TRBJ2-1
V: TRBV5-1
size: NA
D: TRBD1
CDR3: CASSRGQGIYNEQFF
DNA: TGCGCCAGCAGCCGGGGACAGGGGATATACAATGAGCAGTTCTTC